This T cell receptor beta chain was identified during a study of T cells after yellow fever vaccination. Turning to the study itself: SMART-Seq v4 Ultra Low Input handled preparation of low-cell-number fractions. Study-level findings and limits: Some clonotypes were seen in both the CD4 and the CD8 compartments. These made up a small share and likely arose from convergent recombination. Peaking on day 5 versus 15, the secondary response was faster but weaker.

This clonotype was recorded at least ten times. Its cognate antigen is unknown. The germline V gene has CDR1 SGHTA and CDR2 FQGTGA. This CDR3 has 15 amino acids. J was trimmed by 2 bases and V by 2 bases; bases with no gene match: 4. A single record per CDR3 protein comes from TCRdb applying MiXCR to the 5' RACE reads. The table lists approximately 300,000 distinct CDR3 sequences, around 11% of them singletons, with under 4% in the top ten. The genes are TRBV7-3 and TRBJ2-7; 9 bases fit TRBD2. The receptor's source is a man aged 18 to 30 who received the YFV17D yellow fever vaccine. The sample was CD4+ T cells sorted from PBMCs, taken 45 days after the yellow fever booster vaccination. The CDR3 sequence is CASSLGLAGPYEQYF. The CDR3 nucleotides are TGTGCCAGCAGCTTAGGGCTAGCGGGGCCCTACGAGCAGTACTTC.